What follows describes a single TCR beta chain. The antigen is undetermined. Sequencing used immunoSEQ multiplex PCR; TCRdb keeps in-frame clones, though not all of them. The data show about 130,000 clones, approximately 86% seen once. The sample is drawn from a study of identifying expanded T cells in peripheral blood. The study's findings and limits: About 1.2 clones differed between technical replicates, versus around 15 and 18 over time.

No infections or other immune events were documented during collection. The germline CDR1 and CDR2 sequences are LNHDA and SQIVND (reference sequence). CDR3 size: 16 residues. Trimming left V 3 bases short and J 4 bases short, with 16 bases between. Sequences were obtained from blood. This clonotype was sampled from a person aged 18-70 years in good health. This sequence joins TRBV19 and TRBJ2-1; TRBD1 or TRBD2 may be the D gene (5 bases each). CDR3 loop: CASSMSRDPYYNEQFF. CDR3 nucleotides: TGTGCCAGTAGTATGAGCCGGGACCCCTATTACAATGAGCAGTTCTTC.